This T cell receptor (beta chain) was obtained from a study of cytomegalovirus exposure and HLA in healthy donors. Broader study findings: Compared with the approximately 700-donor mean, an Asian-associated ancestry cluster reportedly had fewer N-insertions, according to a later analysis.

The primer mix had 60 Vbeta and 13 Jbeta primers. Study processing details: An analysis that came later counted 80 million or so unique TCR beta chains, roughly 11 million shared. Only in-frame clones appear in the TCRdb table, and some are missing; sequencing was by immunoSEQ multiplex PCR. V and J calls and clone size are those listed in that table; D and trimming were worked out from the DNA. The top ten clones hold 1.3% of a sample with 250,000 or so clones, more than 75% of them seen once. The CDR3 has 15 amino acids. Germline V gives CDR1 SGHVS, CDR2 FNYEAQ. Between the trimmed V and J ends, which lost 1 base and 1 base, there was a span of 10 bases. As for this clone: The antigen is unknown.

This TCR derives from a human donor in good health. This sequence joins TRBV7-6 and TRBJ2-5; a weak D match, TRBD2 (6 bases). The source material was PBMCs. CDR3 residues: CASSLGLGGQETQYF. The CDR3 DNA reads TGTGCCAGCAGCTTAGGCCTGGGGGGCCAAGAGACCCAGTACTTC. Variable domain in full (rest from reference TRBV7-6 and TRBJ2-5): GAGVSQSPRYKVTKRGQDVALRCDPISGHVSLYWYRQALGQGPEFLTYFNYEAQQDKSGLPNDRFSAERPEGSISTLTIQRTEQRDSAMYRCASSLGLGGQETQYFGPGTRLLVL.